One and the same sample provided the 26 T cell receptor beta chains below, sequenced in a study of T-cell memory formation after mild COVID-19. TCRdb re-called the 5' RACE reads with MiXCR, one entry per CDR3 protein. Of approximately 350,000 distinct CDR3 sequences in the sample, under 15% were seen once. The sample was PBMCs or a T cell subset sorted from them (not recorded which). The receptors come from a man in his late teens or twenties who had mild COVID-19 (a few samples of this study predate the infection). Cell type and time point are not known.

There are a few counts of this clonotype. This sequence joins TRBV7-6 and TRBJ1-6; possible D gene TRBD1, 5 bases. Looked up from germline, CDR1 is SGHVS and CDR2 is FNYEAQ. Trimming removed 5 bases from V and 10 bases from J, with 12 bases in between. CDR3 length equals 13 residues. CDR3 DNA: TGTGCCAGCAGCGGCAGGGTACGCTCACCCCTCCACTTT. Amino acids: CASSGRVRSPLHF. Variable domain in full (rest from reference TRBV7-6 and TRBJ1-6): GAGVSQSPRYKVTKRGQDVALRCDPISGHVSLYWYRQALGQGPEFLTYFNYEAQQDKSGLPNDRFSAERPEGSISTLTIQRTEQRDSAMYRCASSGRVRSPLHFGNGTRLTVT.

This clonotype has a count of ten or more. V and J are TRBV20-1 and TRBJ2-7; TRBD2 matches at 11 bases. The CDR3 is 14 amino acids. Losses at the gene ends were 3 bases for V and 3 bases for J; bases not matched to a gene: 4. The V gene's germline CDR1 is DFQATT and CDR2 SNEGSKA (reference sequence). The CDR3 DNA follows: TGCAGTGCTAGTAGTCTAGCGGGGGGCTACGAGCAGTACTTC. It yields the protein CSASSLAGGYEQYF.

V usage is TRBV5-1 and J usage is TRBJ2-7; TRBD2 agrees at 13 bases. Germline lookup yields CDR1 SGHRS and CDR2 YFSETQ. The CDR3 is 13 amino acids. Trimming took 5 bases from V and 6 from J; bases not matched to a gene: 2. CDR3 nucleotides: TGCGCCAGCAGGACTAGCGGGGGGCTCGAGCAGTACTTC. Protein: CASRTSGGLEQYF.

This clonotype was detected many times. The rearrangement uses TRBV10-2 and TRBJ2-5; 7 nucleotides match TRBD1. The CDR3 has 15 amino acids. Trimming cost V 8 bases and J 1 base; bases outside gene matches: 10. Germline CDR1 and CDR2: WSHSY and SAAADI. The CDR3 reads CASLEAGGVQETQYF. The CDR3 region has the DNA TGCGCCAGCCTAGAGGCAGGGGGAGTCCAAGAGACCCAGTACTTC.

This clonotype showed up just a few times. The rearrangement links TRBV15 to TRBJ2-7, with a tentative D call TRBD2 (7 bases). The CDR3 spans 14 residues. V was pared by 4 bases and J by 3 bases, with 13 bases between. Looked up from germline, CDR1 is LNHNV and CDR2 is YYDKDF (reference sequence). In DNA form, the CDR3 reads TGTGCCACCAGCACTAGGGGGGGGGTCTACGAGCAGTACTTC. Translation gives CATSTRGGVYEQYF.

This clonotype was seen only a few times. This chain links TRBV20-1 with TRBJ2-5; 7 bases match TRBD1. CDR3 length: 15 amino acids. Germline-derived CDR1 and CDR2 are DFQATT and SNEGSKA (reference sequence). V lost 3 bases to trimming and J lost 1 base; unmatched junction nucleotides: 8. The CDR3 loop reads CSARPGQNLQETQYF. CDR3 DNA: TGCAGTGCTAGGCCGGGACAGAACCTCCAAGAGACCCAGTACTTC.

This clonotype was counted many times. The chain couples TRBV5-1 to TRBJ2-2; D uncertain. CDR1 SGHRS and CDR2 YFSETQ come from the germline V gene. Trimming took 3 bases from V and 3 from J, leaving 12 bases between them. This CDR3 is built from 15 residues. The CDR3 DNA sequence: TGCGCCAGCAGCTACGGAGCGACGGACACCGGGGAGCTGTTTTTT. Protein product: CASSYGATDTGELFF.

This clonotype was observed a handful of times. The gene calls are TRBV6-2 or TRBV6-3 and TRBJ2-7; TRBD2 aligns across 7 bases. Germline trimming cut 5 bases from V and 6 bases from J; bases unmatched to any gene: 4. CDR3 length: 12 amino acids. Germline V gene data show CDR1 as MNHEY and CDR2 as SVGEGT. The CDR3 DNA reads TGTGCCAGCAGTCAAAGGGAGGGCGAGCAGTACGTC. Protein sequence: CASSQREGEQYV.

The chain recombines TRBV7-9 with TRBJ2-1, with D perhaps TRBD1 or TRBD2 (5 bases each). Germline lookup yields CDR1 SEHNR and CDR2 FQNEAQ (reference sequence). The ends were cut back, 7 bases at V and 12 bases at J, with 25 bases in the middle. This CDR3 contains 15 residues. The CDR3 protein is CASTKNPGTAAGQFF. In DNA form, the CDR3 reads TGTGCCAGCACCAAAAACCCCGGGACCGCCGCTGGGCAGTTCTTC.

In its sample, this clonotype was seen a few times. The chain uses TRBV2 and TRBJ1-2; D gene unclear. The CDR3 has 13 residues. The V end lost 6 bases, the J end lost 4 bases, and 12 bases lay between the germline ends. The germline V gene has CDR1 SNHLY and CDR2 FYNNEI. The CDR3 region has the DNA TGTGCCAGCAGCCAGCACCGGCGCTATGGCTACACCTTC. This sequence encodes CASSQHRRYGYTF.

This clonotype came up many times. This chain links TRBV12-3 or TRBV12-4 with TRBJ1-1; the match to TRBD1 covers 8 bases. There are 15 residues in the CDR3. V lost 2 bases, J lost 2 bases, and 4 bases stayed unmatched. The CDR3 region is CASSLQGAGNTEAFF. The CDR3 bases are TGTGCCAGCAGTTTACAGGGGGCAGGAAACACTGAAGCTTTCTTT.

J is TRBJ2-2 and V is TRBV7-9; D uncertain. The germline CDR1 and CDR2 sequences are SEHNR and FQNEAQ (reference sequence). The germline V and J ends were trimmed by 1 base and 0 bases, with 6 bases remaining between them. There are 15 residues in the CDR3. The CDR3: CASSLVGSNTGELFF. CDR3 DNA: TGTGCCAGCAGCTTAGTAGGTTCGAACACCGGGGAGCTGTTTTTT.

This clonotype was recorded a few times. The CDR3 region has the DNA TGTGCCAGCACCTCACTAGCGGGGGGCACAGATACGCAGTATTTT. The encoded protein is CASTSLAGGTDTQYF. V is TRBV12-3 or TRBV12-4 and J is TRBJ2-3; 11 positions agree with TRBD2. V shed 7 bases, J shed 1 base, and the junction held 4 bases outside the gene matches. The CDR3 is 15 residues long.

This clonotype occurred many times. The CDR3 bases are TGTGCCAGCACCTTTTTAGGGCAGCCCCAGCATTTT. Encoded protein: CASTFLGQPQHF. V is TRBV12-3 or TRBV12-4 and J is TRBJ1-5; D unresolved. The CDR3 runs 12 residues. With 7 bases removed from V and 7 bases from J, the gap between germline ends came to 11 bases.

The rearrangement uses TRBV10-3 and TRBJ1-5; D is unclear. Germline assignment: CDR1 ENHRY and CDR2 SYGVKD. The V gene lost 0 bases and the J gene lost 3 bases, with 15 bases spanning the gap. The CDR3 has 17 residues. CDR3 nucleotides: TGTGCCATCAGTGAGTCGATGGGTCGAGGACCCAATCAGCCCCAGCATTTT. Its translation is CAISESMGRGPNQPQHF.

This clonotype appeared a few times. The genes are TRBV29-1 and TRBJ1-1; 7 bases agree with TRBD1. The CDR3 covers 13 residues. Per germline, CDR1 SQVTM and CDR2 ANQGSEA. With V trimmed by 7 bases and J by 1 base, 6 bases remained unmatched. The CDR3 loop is CSALDRRNTEAFF. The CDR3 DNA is TGCAGCGCCTTGGACAGGAGGAACACTGAAGCTTTCTTT.

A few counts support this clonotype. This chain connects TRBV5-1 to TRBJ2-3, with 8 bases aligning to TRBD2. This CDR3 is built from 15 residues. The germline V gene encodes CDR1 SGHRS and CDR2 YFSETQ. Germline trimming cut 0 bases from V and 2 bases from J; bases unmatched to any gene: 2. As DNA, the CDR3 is TGCGCCAGCAGCTTGGCACTAGCGGACACAGATACGCAGTATTTT. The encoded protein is CASSLALADTDTQYF.

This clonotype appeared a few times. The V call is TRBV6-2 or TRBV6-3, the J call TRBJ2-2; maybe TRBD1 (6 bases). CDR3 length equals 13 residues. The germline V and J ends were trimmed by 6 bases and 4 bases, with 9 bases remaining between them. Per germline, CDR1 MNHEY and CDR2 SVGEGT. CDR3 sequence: CASRQGLTGELFF. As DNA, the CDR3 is TGTGCCAGCAGACAGGGTCTCACCGGGGAGCTGTTTTTT.

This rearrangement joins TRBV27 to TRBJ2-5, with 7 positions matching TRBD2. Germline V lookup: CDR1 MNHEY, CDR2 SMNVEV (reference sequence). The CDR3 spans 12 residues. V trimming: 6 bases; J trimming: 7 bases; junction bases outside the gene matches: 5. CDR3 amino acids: CASRTSRGTQYF. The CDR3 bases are TGTGCCAGCAGGACTAGCCGAGGGACCCAGTACTTC.

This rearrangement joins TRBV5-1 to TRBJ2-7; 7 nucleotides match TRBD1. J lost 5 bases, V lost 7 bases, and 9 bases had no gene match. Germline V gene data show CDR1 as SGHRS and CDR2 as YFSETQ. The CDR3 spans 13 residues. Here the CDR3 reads CASHRGEDDEQYF. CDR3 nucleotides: TGCGCCAGCCACAGGGGCGAAGATGACGAGCAGTACTTC.

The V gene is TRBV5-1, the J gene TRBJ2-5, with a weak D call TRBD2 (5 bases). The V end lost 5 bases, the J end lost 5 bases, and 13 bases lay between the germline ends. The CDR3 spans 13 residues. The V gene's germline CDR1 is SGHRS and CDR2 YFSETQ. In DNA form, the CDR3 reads TGCGCCAGCAGTCCTGACTGGGAGGAGACCCAGTACTTC. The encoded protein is CASSPDWEETQYF.

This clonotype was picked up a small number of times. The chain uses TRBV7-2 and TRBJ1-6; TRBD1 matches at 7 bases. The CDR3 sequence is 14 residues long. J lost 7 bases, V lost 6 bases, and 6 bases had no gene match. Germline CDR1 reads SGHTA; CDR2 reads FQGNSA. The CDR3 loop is CASRGDRVNSPLHF. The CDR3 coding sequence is TGTGCCAGCAGGGGGGACAGAGTCAATTCACCCCTCCACTTT.

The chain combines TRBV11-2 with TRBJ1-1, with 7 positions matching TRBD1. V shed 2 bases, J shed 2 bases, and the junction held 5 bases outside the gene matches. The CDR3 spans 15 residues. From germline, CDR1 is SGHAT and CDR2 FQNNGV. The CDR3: CASSLMGTANTEAFF. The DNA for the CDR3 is TGTGCCAGCAGCTTAATGGGGACAGCAAACACTGAAGCTTTCTTT.

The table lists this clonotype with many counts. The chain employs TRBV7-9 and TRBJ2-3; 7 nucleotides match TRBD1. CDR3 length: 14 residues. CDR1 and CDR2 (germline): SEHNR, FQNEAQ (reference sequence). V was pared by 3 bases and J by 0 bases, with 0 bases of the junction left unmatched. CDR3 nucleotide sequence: TGTGCCAGCAGCTTGACAGGGAGCACAGATACGCAGTATTTT. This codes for CASSLTGSTDTQYF.

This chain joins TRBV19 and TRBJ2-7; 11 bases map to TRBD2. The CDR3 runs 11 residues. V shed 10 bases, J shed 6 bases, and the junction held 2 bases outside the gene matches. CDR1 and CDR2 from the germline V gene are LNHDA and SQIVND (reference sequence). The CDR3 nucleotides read TGTGCCACCGGACTAGCGGGCGAGCAGTACTTC. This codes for CATGLAGEQYF.

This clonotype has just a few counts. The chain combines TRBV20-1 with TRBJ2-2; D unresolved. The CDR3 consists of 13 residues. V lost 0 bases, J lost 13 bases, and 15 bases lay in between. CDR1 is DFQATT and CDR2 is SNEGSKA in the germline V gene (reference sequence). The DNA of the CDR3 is TGCAGTGCTAGAGAGGGGTCTACTTCGGGGCTGTTTTTT. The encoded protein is CSAREGSTSGLFF.